This note documents a single T cell receptor (beta chain) sequence. The antigen remains undetermined. These data belong to a study of shared clonotypes between healthy human individuals. The wider study: Three CD4 naive, three CD4 memory, two CD8 naive and one CD8 memory plate were used per donor.

From germline, CDR1 is MDHEN and CDR2 SYDVKM. This CDR3 spans 17 amino acids. V trimming: 6 bases; J trimming: 2 bases; junction bases outside the gene matches: 10. The data were produced by immunoSEQ multiplex PCR, yet TCRdb's version contains in-frame clones alone and is incomplete. The table lists some 2.4 million clones, roughly 93% of them singletons. Free of recent acute infections or vaccinations, the donors were healthy HIV-negative adults. General study findings and limits: Represented diversity (both genetic and exposure-history) was limited by the small number of donors.

V gene TRBV28 combines with J gene TRBJ1-5, with 10 bases fitting TRBD1. This TCR was recovered from a man younger than 35 in good health. Some clones in this sample may be carry-over from other donors' samples. Specimen: naive CD4+ T cells from PBMCs. Indicated subset: CD45RA+ positively selected. Here the CDR3 DNA reads TGTGCCAGCAGCCTAAAACCGACAGGGGGCGGCAATCAGCCCCAGCATTTT. Translation: CASSLKPTGGGNQPQHF.